Shown below are 27 T cell receptor beta chains from a single sample sequenced in a study of cytomegalovirus exposure and HLA in healthy donors. PCR amplification relied on 60 Vbeta primers (plus 13 Jbeta primers). Produced via immunoSEQ multiplex PCR; TCRdb's table is partial and in-frame only. In the table there are around 160,000 clones, 77% of which are singletons. Sequencing was performed on PBMCs. The receptor source for this set is a middle-aged woman in good health and CMV-seropositive.

This rearrangement joins TRBV5-1 to TRBJ1-2; maybe TRBD1 (5 bases). The V end lost 5 bases, the J end lost 4 bases, and 12 bases lay between the germline ends. The length of the CDR3 is 13 residues. Germline V CDR1 and CDR2: SGHRS, YFSETQ. The CDR3 reads CASSSGLLYGYTF. The CDR3 nucleotides are TGCGCCAGCAGTTCGGGACTGCTCTATGGCTACACCTTC.

This chain connects TRBV18 to TRBJ1-4; D gene unclear. The CDR3 has 13 amino acids. The V gene lost 3 bases and the J gene lost 8 bases, with 10 bases spanning the gap. Germline CDR1 and CDR2: KGHSH and LQKENI. CDR3 DNA sequence: TGTGCCAGCTCACCCACGACTGGGGAAAAACTGTTTTTT. Translated: CASSPTTGEKLFF.

CDR3 coding DNA: TGTGCCAGCAGTTACGTAGGGACAGCTGAGCTGTTTTTT. Protein sequence: CASSYVGTAELFF. J is TRBJ2-2 and V is TRBV6-5; 7 positions match TRBD1. This CDR3 spans 13 amino acids. Per the germline V gene, CDR1 is MNHEY and CDR2 is SVGAGI. Germline trimming cut 2 bases from V and 11 bases from J; bases unmatched to any gene: 5.

The chain couples TRBV4-3 to TRBJ2-3, with D possibly being TRBD1 (6 bases). The germline V gene encodes CDR1 LGHNA and CDR2 YSLEER. The CDR3 totals 15 residues. Trimming removed 0 bases at V and 5 bases at J, with 12 bases between. In DNA form, the CDR3 reads TGCGCCAGCAGCCAAGAGCAGGGGCTGCTAGATACGCAGTATTTT. Amino acids: CASSQEQGLLDTQYF.

V is TRBV28 and J is TRBJ2-1; TRBD2 matches at 14 bases. V lost 3 bases and J lost 2; bases outside the gene matches: 0. CDR1 is MDHEN, CDR2 SYDVKM, per germline. This CDR3 spans 16 amino acids. The CDR3 coding sequence is TGTGCCAGCAGTTTGACTAGCGGGGGGGCCTACAATGAGCAGTTCTTC. This codes for CASSLTSGGAYNEQFF.

This chain links TRBV25-1 with TRBJ2-7; D ambiguous. In germline, CDR1 is MGHDK, CDR2 SYGVNS. V lost 6 bases and J 0 bases, leaving 12 bases between the germline ends. This CDR3 contains 14 residues. The CDR3 here is CASSPRVSSYEQYF. As DNA, the CDR3 is TGTGCCAGCAGCCCCCGGGTCAGCTCCTACGAGCAGTACTTC.

CDR3 in DNA: TGTGCCAGCAGTGAAGTGGGAGCCGGGGAGCTGTTTTTT. This codes for CASSEVGAGELFF. The chain carries TRBV2 and TRBJ2-2; D might be TRBD2 (5 bases). The CDR3 contains 13 residues. Germline lookup yields CDR1 SNHLY and CDR2 FYNNEI. V was clipped by 1 base and J by 6 bases, with 6 bases between them. Supplemented by reference TRBV2 and TRBJ2-2, the full variable domain reads EPEVTQTPSHQVTQMGQEVILRCVPISNHLYFYWYRQILGQKVEFLVSFYNNEISEKSEIFDDQFSVERPDGSNFTLKIRSTKLEDSAMYFCASSEVGAGELFFGEGSRLTVL.

The gene calls are TRBV4-3 and TRBJ2-5; tentatively, D is TRBD1 (6 bases). The closer fit of TRBJ2-7 to the DNA end suggests the J call may be wrong. This CDR3 comprises 15 residues. Per the germline V gene, CDR1 is LGHNA and CDR2 is YSLEER. The CDR3 DNA is TGCGCCAGCAGCCAAGAAGCTGGCAGGGGATACGAGCAGTACTTC. Translation: CASSQEAGRGYEQYF.

The chain uses TRBV2 and TRBJ2-5; the D gene is possibly TRBD1 (6 bases). The CDR3 length is 12 residues. Trimming took 2 bases from V and 5 from J, leaving 6 bases between them. Germline V gene sequence: CDR1 SNHLY, CDR2 FYNNEI. The CDR3 reads CASSEQGETQYF. The CDR3 region has the DNA TGTGCCAGCAGTGAACAGGGGGAGACCCAGTACTTC. Full variable domain (rest looked up from reference TRBV2 and TRBJ2-5): EPEVTQTPSHQVTQMGQEVILRCVPISNHLYFYWYRQILGQKVEFLVSFYNNEISEKSEIFDDQFSVERPDGSNFTLKIRSTKLEDSAMYFCASSEQGETQYFGPGTRLLVL.

V is TRBV2 and J is TRBJ1-5, with D unresolved. The V end was cut by 2 bases, the J end by 2 bases, with 10 bases between. This CDR3 comprises 15 residues. In germline, CDR1 is SNHLY, CDR2 FYNNEI. CDR3 loop: CASSESGLGNQPQHF. For the CDR3, the DNA is TGTGCCAGCAGTGAATCAGGTCTGGGCAATCAGCCCCAGCATTTT.

CDR3: CASSSVTGAGEKLFF. The DNA of the CDR3 is TGTGCCAGTAGTTCCGTCACAGGGGCGGGTGAAAAACTGTTTTTT. J is TRBJ1-4 and V is TRBV19; 7 bases are a match to TRBD1. V shed 5 bases, J shed 7 bases, and the junction held 10 bases outside the gene matches. Germline CDR1 is LNHDA and CDR2 is SQIVND (reference sequence). The CDR3 has 15 amino acids. Complete variable domain (other parts from reference TRBV19 and TRBJ1-4): DGGITQSPKYLFRKEGQNVTLSCEQNLNHDAMYWYRQDPGQGLRLIYYSQIVNDFQKGDIAEGYSVSREKKESFPLTVTSAQKNPTAFYLCASSSVTGAGEKLFFGSGTQLSVL.

This chain uses TRBV29-1 with TRBJ2-6, with D possibly matching TRBD2 (5 bases). Per the germline V gene, CDR1 is SQVTM and CDR2 is ANQGSEA. V was pared by 3 bases and J by 2 bases, with 8 bases between. The CDR3 spans 14 residues. CDR3 sequence reads: CSVDEGAGANVLTF. CDR3 in DNA: TGCAGCGTTGATGAGGGAGCTGGGGCCAACGTCCTGACTTTC.

This chain joins TRBV6-5 and TRBJ2-1, with 9 nucleotides matching TRBD1. Germline V gene lookup returns CDR1 MNHEY and CDR2 SVGAGI. The CDR3 is made up of 13 amino acids. After removal of 5 bases from V and 5 bases from J, the junction contained 1 base not matched to a gene. DNA of the CDR3: TGTGCCAGCAGTCGGACAGGGGACAATGAGCAGTTCTTC. It codes for CASSRTGDNEQFF.

The chain is built from TRBV19 and TRBJ2-7, with a weak D call TRBD2 (6 bases). V shed 2 bases and J shed 7 bases, with 12 bases lying between them. Germline CDR1 reads LNHDA; CDR2 reads SQIVND (reference sequence). This CDR3 spans 13 amino acids. CDR3: CASSIPHRGEQYF. As DNA, the CDR3 is TGTGCCAGTAGTATACCCCACCGGGGGGAGCAGTACTTC. The whole variable domain, remainder taken from reference TRBV19 and TRBJ2-7, is DGGITQSPKYLFRKEGQNVTLSCEQNLNHDAMYWYRQDPGQGLRLIYYSQIVNDFQKGDIAEGYSVSREKKESFPLTVTSAQKNPTAFYLCASSIPHRGEQYFGPGTRLTVT.

The V call is TRBV11-3, the J call TRBJ2-7, with 10 bases aligning to TRBD1. The CDR3 length is 14 residues. V trimming: 4 bases; J trimming: 5 bases; junction bases outside the gene matches: 5. In germline, CDR1 is SGHNT, CDR2 YENEEA. The CDR3 region is CASSSTGTGDEQYF. The CDR3 DNA reads as TGTGCCAGCAGCTCCACCGGGACAGGGGACGAGCAGTACTTC.

This CDR3 is CASSLGTGVDTQYF. The CDR3 nucleotides are TGCGCCAGCAGCTTGGGGACAGGGGTAGATACGCAGTATTTT. The chain employs TRBV5-1 and TRBJ2-3; the match to TRBD1 covers 9 bases. This CDR3 contains 14 residues. Trimming at V came to 0 bases and at J to 5 bases, leaving 1 base not matched to a gene. The germline V gene encodes CDR1 SGHRS and CDR2 YFSETQ.

The chain has TRBV7-6 and TRBJ2-1; D might be TRBD2 (6 bases). CDR1 is SGHVS, CDR2 FNYEAQ, per germline. The CDR3 contains 15 residues. Trimming left V 5 bases short and J 5 bases short, with 16 bases between. CDR3 sequence reads: CASSRTTSPDNEQFF. The CDR3 DNA reads as TGTGCCAGCAGCAGAACGACTAGTCCGGACAATGAGCAGTTCTTC.

V and J are TRBV6-6 and TRBJ1-1; no clear D. V dropped 2 bases and J dropped 6 bases, with 7 bases sitting between them. The CDR3 has 12 residues. Germline lookup yields CDR1 MNHNY and CDR2 SVGAGI (reference sequence). CDR3: CASSYREAEAFF. CDR3 coding DNA: TGTGCCAGCAGTTACAGGGAGGCTGAAGCTTTCTTT.

This sequence joins TRBV5-1 and TRBJ2-4; 9 bases line up with TRBD2. There are 17 residues in the CDR3. Unmatched junction bases numbered 9, after V lost 5 bases and J lost 0 bases. Germline assignment: CDR1 SGHRS and CDR2 YFSETQ. In nucleotides, the CDR3 is TGCGCCAGCAGTAGGCTAGCGGGGACCCAAGCCAAAAACATTCAGTACTTC. This encodes CASSRLAGTQAKNIQYF.

The chain carries TRBV7-9 and TRBJ2-5; 14 nucleotides align to TRBD2. V lost 4 bases, J lost 0 bases, and 4 bases stayed unmatched. The CDR3 has 17 amino acids. Germline V CDR1 and CDR2: SEHNR, FQNEAQ (reference sequence). CDR3: CASSSGTSGGNQETQYF. In nucleotides, the CDR3 is TGTGCCAGCAGCTCCGGGACTAGCGGGGGTAACCAAGAGACCCAGTACTTC. The whole variable domain, remainder taken from reference TRBV7-9 and TRBJ2-5, is DTGVSQNPRHKITKRGQNVTFRCDPISEHNRLYWYRQTLGQGPEFLTYFQNEAQLEKSRLLSDRFSAERPKGSFSTLEIQRTEQGDSAMYLCASSSGTSGGNQETQYFGPGTRLLVL.

J is TRBJ2-5 and V is TRBV30, with 8 bases aligning to TRBD2. The J call may not be correct, given that the DNA end is closer to TRBJ2-7. The germline gives CDR1 GTSNPN, CDR2 SVGIG (reference sequence). The CDR3 runs to 15 residues. The CDR3 is CAWSRGGGYSYEQYF. The CDR3 DNA reads as TGTGCCTGGAGCCGTGGCGGGGGGTATAGCTACGAGCAGTACTTC.

This chain uses TRBV5-1 with TRBJ1-1, with 7 bases lining up with TRBD1. The CDR3 is made up of 14 amino acids. J was trimmed by 2 bases and V by 4 bases; bases with no gene match: 5. The germline CDR1 and CDR2 sequences are SGHRS and YFSETQ. CDR3 DNA sequence: TGCGCCAGCAGCAAAGGGACAGAAAACACTGAAGCTTTCTTT. This gives the protein CASSKGTENTEAFF. Filled out from reference TRBV5-1 and TRBJ1-1, the complete variable domain reads KAGVTQTPRYLIKTRGQQVTLSCSPISGHRSVSWYQQTPGQGLQFLFEYFSETQRNKGNFPGRFSGRQFSNSRSEMNVSTLELGDSALYLCASSKGTENTEAFFGQGTRLTVV.

CDR3 DNA sequence: TGTGCCAGCAGCTTAGCGACAGGCTACGAGCAGTACTTC. This encodes CASSLATGYEQYF. V is TRBV7-2 and J is TRBJ2-7, with D perhaps TRBD1 (6 bases). The CDR3 covers 13 residues. Germline V lookup: CDR1 SGHTA, CDR2 FQGNSA. Trimming left V 0 bases short and J 3 bases short, with 6 bases between.

The chain couples TRBV5-4 to TRBJ1-2; 8 bases are a match to TRBD1. The ends lost 3 bases at V and 4 bases at J; junction bases unmatched: 8. Per germline, CDR1 SGHNT and CDR2 YYREEE (reference sequence). The CDR3 is 15 amino acids. This chain's CDR3 is CASSSGQGEAYGYTF. In nucleotides, the CDR3 is TGTGCCAGCAGCTCCGGACAGGGAGAGGCCTATGGCTACACCTTC.

V is TRBV19 and J is TRBJ2-7, with 12 nucleotides matching TRBD1. The trim removed 5 bases at V and 7 bases at J, leaving 12 bases unmatched. The CDR3 covers 16 residues. CDR1 and CDR2 from the germline V gene are LNHDA and SQIVND (reference sequence). CDR3: CASSYDRDRGPREQYF. CDR3 DNA: TGTGCCAGTAGTTACGATCGGGACAGGGGGCCTCGGGAGCAGTACTTC. The complete variable domain, with remaining parts taken from reference TRBV19 and TRBJ2-7, reads DGGITQSPKYLFRKEGQNVTLSCEQNLNHDAMYWYRQDPGQGLRLIYYSQIVNDFQKGDIAEGYSVSREKKESFPLTVTSAQKNPTAFYLCASSYDRDRGPREQYFGPGTRLTVT.

V and J are TRBV27 and TRBJ2-7; 9 bases align to TRBD1. J lost 4 bases, V lost 3 bases, and 4 bases had no gene match. This CDR3 contains 14 residues. Germline V CDR1 and CDR2: MNHEY, SMNVEV (reference sequence). CDR3 DNA: TGTGCCAGCAGTTTCGTGGGACAGGGTTACGAGCAGTACTTC. It translates to CASSFVGQGYEQYF.

The chain has TRBV9 and TRBJ1-2; D ambiguous. This CDR3 is built from 14 residues. Trimming stripped 1 base from V and 5 bases from J, with 12 bases between. Germline CDR1 and CDR2: SGDLS and YYNGEE. The CDR3 nucleotides are TGTGCCAGCAGCGTAAACGAGGGTGGGTATGGCTACACCTTC. This gives the protein CASSVNEGGYGYTF.